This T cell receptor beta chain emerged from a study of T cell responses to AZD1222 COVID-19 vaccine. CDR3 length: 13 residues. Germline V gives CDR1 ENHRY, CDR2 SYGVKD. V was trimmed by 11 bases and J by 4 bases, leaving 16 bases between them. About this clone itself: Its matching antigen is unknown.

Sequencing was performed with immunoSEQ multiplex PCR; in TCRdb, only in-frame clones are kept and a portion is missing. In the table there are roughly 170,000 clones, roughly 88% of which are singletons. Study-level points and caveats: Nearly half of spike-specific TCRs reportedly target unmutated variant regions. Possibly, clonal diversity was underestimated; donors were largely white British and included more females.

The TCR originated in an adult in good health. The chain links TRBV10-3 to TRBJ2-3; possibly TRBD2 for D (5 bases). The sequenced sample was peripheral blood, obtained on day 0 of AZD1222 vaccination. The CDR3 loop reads CAVLRSGPDTQYF. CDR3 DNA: TGTGCCGTCCTAAGGAGCGGTCCAGATACGCAGTATTTT.